The 18 T cell receptor beta chains reported below all come from one sample, sequenced in a study of STAT5B mutations in CD4+ large granular lymphocyte leukemia. Using immunoSEQ multiplex PCR, the repertoire was profiled, and TCRdb retains in-frame clones only, with some absent. The table shows about 2,200 clones, with around 86% occurring only once. Material: PBMCs. Every receptor here comes from a woman aged 70-85 years with CD4+ T-cell large granular lymphocyte leukemia.

The chain is built from TRBV7-9 and TRBJ2-7; D gene unclear. Trimming shortened V by 2 bases and J by 3 bases, and 5 bases separated the two germline ends. The CDR3 has 12 residues. Germline values: CDR1 SEHNR, CDR2 FQNEAQ (reference sequence). The CDR3 loop reads CASSLSVYEQYF. The CDR3 region has the DNA TGTGCCAGCAGCTTATCCGTCTACGAGCAGTACTTC.

This clone was counted a single time. V usage is TRBV10-3 and J usage is TRBJ2-1; TRBD1 agrees at 9 bases. Trimming cost V 5 bases and J 5 bases; bases outside gene matches: 7. Germline CDR1 reads ENHRY; CDR2 reads SYGVKD. This CDR3 is built from 15 residues. The CDR3 DNA reads TGTGCCATCAGTTCCGGACAGGGGTTAGACAATGAGCAGTTCTTC. It specifies CAISSGQGLDNEQFF.

The chain links TRBV29-1 to TRBJ2-5; D may be TRBD1 (6 bases). CDR3 length equals 15 residues. Germline assignment: CDR1 SQVTM and CDR2 ANQGSEA. Trimming cost V 5 bases and J 5 bases, with 21 bases left between them. The CDR3 loop reads CSVKMAARGRETQYF. CDR3 coding DNA: TGCAGCGTTAAGATGGCGGCCAGGGGACGGGAGACCCAGTACTTC.

This chain uses TRBV18 with TRBJ2-1, with 9 bases identical to TRBD2. The CDR3 consists of 15 residues. CDR1 KGHSH and CDR2 LQKENI come from the germline V gene. The ends lost 2 bases at V and 8 bases at J; junction bases unmatched: 7. The CDR3 nucleotides are TGTGCCAGCTCACCAGGGCTAGCGGGGTTAGATGAGCAGTTCTTC. Residues: CASSPGLAGLDEQFF.

As DNA, the CDR3 is TGCGCCAGCAGCCCCGAGGGCTCGGGCTATGGCTACACCTTC. It is translated as CASSPEGSGYGYTF. The V call is TRBV5-1, the J call TRBJ1-2; the D is unclear. The CDR3 consists of 14 residues. V lost 4 bases, J lost 4 bases, and 14 bases lay in between. Germline V CDR1 and CDR2: SGHRS, YFSETQ.

The chain uses TRBV2 and TRBJ2-1; D remains unclear. This CDR3 comprises 15 residues. Trimming cost V 1 base and J 3 bases, with 10 bases left between them. CDR1 is SNHLY, CDR2 FYNNEI, per germline. CDR3 residues: CASSEGSLHYNEQFF. CDR3 bases: TGTGCCAGCAGTGAAGGGTCACTCCACTACAATGAGCAGTTCTTC.

This chain joins TRBV28 and TRBJ1-1; D ambiguous. V lost 3 bases, J lost 3 bases, and 5 bases lay in between. Germline CDR1 is MDHEN and CDR2 is SYDVKM. The CDR3 totals 12 residues. In DNA, the CDR3 is TGTGCCAGCAGTTTTCTTCACACTGAAGCTTTCTTT. It yields the protein CASSFLHTEAFF.

This sequence joins TRBV6-5 and TRBJ1-6; 7 positions match TRBD1. Germline V gives CDR1 MNHEY, CDR2 SVGAGI. The length of the CDR3 is 16 residues. Trimming at V came to 0 bases and at J to 10 bases, leaving 9 bases not matched to a gene. As DNA, the CDR3 is TGTGCCAGCAGTTACTCGACTACAGGGGTAGGCTCACCCCTCCACTTT. It yields the protein CASSYSTTGVGSPLHF.

This sequence joins TRBV9 and TRBJ1-2; 7 bases match TRBD1. V shed 4 bases, J shed 4 bases, and the junction held 7 bases outside the gene matches. This CDR3 is built from 14 residues. From germline, CDR1 is SGDLS and CDR2 YYNGEE. The CDR3 loop reads CASSPGTDTYGYTF. CDR3 bases: TGTGCCAGCAGCCCCGGGACAGATACCTATGGCTACACCTTC.

This chain connects TRBV7-6 to TRBJ2-5; 8 nucleotides match TRBD2. Germline V gene lookup returns CDR1 SGHVS and CDR2 FNYEAQ. The CDR3 spans 16 residues. V gave up 3 bases and J gave up 5 bases; unmatched junction bases: 11. The chain's CDR3 is CASSFGWSGGIETQYF. CDR3 bases: TGTGCCAGCAGCTTCGGGTGGAGCGGGGGCATCGAGACCCAGTACTTC.

V is TRBV28 and J is TRBJ1-2; TRBD1 matches 11 bases. The CDR3 has 16 amino acids. Per the germline V gene, CDR1 is MDHEN and CDR2 is SYDVKM. V trimming: 4 bases; J trimming: 4 bases; junction bases outside the gene matches: 8. The CDR3, as DNA: TGTGCCAGCAGTTCCGCCGGGACAGGGGGAACCTATGGCTACACCTTC. Its protein product is CASSSAGTGGTYGYTF.

This clone was counted once. V is TRBV7-9 and J is TRBJ2-7; maybe TRBD1 (5 bases). The CDR3 contains 14 residues. Germline CDR1 SEHNR, CDR2 FQNEAQ (reference sequence). Trimming removed 2 bases from V and 3 bases from J, with 11 bases in between. CDR3 DNA sequence: TGTGCCAGCAGCTTAATGTCAGGGAACTACGAGCAGTACTTC. It translates to CASSLMSGNYEQYF.

The genes are TRBV11-3 and TRBJ2-5; 8 nucleotides agree with TRBD1. Germline CDR1 SGHNT, CDR2 YENEEA. The CDR3 has 15 amino acids. The V and J ends lost 5 bases and 2 bases, in that order; junction bases with no gene match: 7. The CDR3 reads CASSPGTGVQETQYF. As DNA, the CDR3 is TGTGCCAGCAGCCCCGGGACAGGAGTGCAAGAGACCCAGTACTTC.

The chain uses TRBV13 and TRBJ2-5; D is unresolved. V was pared by 2 bases and J by 4 bases, with 5 bases between. This CDR3 comprises 12 residues. The germline gives CDR1 PRHDT, CDR2 FYEKMQ (reference sequence). CDR3: CASSLNGETQYF. The CDR3 DNA sequence: TGTGCCAGCAGCTTAAACGGAGAGACCCAGTACTTC.

The V and J genes are TRBV10-3 and TRBJ2-2; 12 nucleotides match TRBD1. Germline loops: CDR1 ENHRY, CDR2 SYGVKD. Losses at the gene ends were 5 bases for V and 1 base for J; bases not matched to a gene: 11. The CDR3 runs 19 residues. The CDR3 here is CAISSQEGQGAKNTGELFF. Here the CDR3 DNA reads TGTGCCATCAGTTCCCAGGAGGGACAGGGGGCAAAGAACACCGGGGAGCTGTTTTTT.

The chain uses TRBV5-6 and TRBJ1-1; TRBD1 agrees at 9 bases. V was pared by 3 bases and J by 4 bases, with 7 bases of the junction left unmatched. Germline assignment: CDR1 SGHDT and CDR2 YYEEEE. This CDR3 comprises 15 residues. The CDR3 region is CASSSNRDRATEAFF. The CDR3 bases are TGTGCCAGCAGCTCGAACCGGGACAGGGCCACTGAAGCTTTCTTT.

This chain links TRBV6-5 with TRBJ2-1, with D possibly TRBD1 on 5 matching bases. CDR1 is MNHEY, CDR2 SVGAGI, per germline. The CDR3 is made up of 14 amino acids. V was shortened by 6 bases and J by 0 bases, with 9 bases between the two germline ends. CDR3 nucleotides: TGTGCCAGCAGCCGACAGAGCTCCTACAATGAGCAGTTCTTC. This codes for CASSRQSSYNEQFF.

The chain couples TRBV11-2 to TRBJ1-2; 7 nucleotides match TRBD1. Germline V gene lookup returns CDR1 SGHAT and CDR2 FQNNGV. The ends lost 1 base at V and 3 bases at J; junction bases unmatched: 5. The CDR3 has 15 residues. CDR3 in amino acids: CASSLVGTGDYGYTF. CDR3 bases: TGTGCCAGCAGCTTAGTGGGTACAGGGGACTATGGCTACACCTTC.